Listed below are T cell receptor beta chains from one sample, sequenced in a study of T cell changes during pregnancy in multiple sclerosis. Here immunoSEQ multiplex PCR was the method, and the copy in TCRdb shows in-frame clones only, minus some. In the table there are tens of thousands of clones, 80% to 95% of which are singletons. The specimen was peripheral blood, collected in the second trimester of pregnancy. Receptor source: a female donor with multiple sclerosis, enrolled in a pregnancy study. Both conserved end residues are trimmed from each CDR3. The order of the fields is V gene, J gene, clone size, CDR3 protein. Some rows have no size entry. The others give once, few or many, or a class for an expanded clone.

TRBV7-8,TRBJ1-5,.,ASSSRERSNQPQH
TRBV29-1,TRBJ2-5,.,SVVAGGETQY
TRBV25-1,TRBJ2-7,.,ASSQGPYEQY
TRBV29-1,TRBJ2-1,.,SVGRMGAGGSSYNEQF
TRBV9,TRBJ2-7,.,ASSVTTGDYEQY
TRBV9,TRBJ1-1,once,ASSSQGEGYTEAF
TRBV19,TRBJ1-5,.,ASSADRGNQPQH
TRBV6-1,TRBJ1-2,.,AGSGQGTYGYT
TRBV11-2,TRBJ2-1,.,ASSLAGSGRASPF
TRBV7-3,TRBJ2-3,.,ASSLYPGQGTDTQY
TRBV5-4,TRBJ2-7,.,ASSSLDQAYEQY
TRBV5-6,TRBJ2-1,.,ASSLSGGVLDEQF
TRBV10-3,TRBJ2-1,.,AIGEGYNEQF
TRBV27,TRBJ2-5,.,ASSPRRSINRETQY
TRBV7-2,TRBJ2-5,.,ASSLGREVYQPQETQY
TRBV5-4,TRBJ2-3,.,ASNPGRSTDTQY
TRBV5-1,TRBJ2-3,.,ASSRTGALTDTQY
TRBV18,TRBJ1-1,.,ASSQDRVFSNTEAF
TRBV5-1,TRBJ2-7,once,ASSSSDIYEQY
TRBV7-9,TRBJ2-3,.,ASSLAPGGTDTQY
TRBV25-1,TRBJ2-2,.,ASSGDYLPSGELF
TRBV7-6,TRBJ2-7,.,ASSSWDRGGDEQY
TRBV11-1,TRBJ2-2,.,ASSLRQGQNTGELF
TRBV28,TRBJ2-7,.,ASSLWRQGSYEQY
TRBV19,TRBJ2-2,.,ASSISAGGRGTGELF
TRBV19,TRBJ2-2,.,ASKRGTGVTGELF
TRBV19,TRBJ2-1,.,ASSKFSGRAGNEQF
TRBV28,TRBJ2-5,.,ASSFGVRGTQETQY
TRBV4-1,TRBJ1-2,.,ASSQGGQGAYYGYT
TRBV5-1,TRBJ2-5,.,ASSIGGEETQY
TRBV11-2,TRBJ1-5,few,ASSLDMSQPQH
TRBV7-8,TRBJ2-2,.,ASSLLAGVNTGELF
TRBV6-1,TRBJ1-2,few,ASSEALFGSNYGYT
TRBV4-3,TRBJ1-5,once,ASSQDVGQDNQPQH
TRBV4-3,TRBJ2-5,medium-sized,ASSQDERLKDTQY
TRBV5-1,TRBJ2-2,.,ASRRTGSNTGELF
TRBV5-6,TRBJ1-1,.,ASSFLDSRNTEAF
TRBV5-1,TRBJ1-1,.,ASSPPDRETEAF
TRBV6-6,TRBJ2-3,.,ASTYQGAADTQY
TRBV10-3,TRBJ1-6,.,AISELGQTNSPLH
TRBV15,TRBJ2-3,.,ATRTSGGLTDTQY
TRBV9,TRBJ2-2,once,ASSVSRTGYSGELF